This T cell receptor (beta chain) was captured by sequencing in a study of tissue T cells after allogeneic stem cell transplantation. Study background: Tissue samples with histologically apparent lymphocytes on H&E review were prioritized for sequencing. Study-level findings and limits: Only a limited share of tissue TCRs appeared in blood or spleen.

The V and J ends lost 1 base and 5 bases, in that order; junction bases with no gene match: 8. The germline gives CDR1 SEHNR, CDR2 FQNEAQ (reference sequence). The CDR3 is 16 residues long. Comparators were a few non-transplant cancer patients without known GI disease. Concerning this clone: Its antigen remains unknown.

The method was immunoSEQ multiplex PCR; TCRdb's version includes in-frame clones alone and lacks a portion of them. This sample has some 25,000 clones, with more than 60% found just once. The source material was tissue from the ileum, sampled at autopsy. The clonotype comes from a female donor older than 55 with lung cancer. This chain links TRBV7-9 with TRBJ2-5, with 9 bases lining up with TRBD2. For the CDR3, the DNA is TGTGCCAGCAGCTTAGGGAGACTAGCGGTGTGGGAGACCCAGTACTTC. It encodes CASSLGRLAVWETQYF.